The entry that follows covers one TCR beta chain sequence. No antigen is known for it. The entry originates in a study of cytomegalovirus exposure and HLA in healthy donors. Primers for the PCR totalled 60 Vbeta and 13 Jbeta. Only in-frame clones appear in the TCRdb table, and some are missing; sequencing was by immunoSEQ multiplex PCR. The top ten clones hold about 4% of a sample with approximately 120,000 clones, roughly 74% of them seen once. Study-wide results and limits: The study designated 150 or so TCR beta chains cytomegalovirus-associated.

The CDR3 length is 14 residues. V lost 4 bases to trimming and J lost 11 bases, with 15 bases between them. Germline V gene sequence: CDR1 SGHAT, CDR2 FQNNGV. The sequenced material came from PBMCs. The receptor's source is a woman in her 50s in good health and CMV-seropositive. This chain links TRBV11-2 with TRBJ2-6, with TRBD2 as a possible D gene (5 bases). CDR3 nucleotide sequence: TGTGCCAGCAGCTCTTCTAGCAGCCAACACGTCCTGACTTTC. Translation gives CASSSSSSQHVLTF.